The source of this TCR beta chain is a study of blood T cell repertoires in COVID-19. In the study overall: Both acute and convalescent COVID-19 samples were obtained from the United States, Italy and Spain. Nucleic acid was either cDNA or gDNA, and it came from T cells, B-cell-depleted T cells, or PBMCs.

In the study's own analysis: Amplified reference gene primers provided the basis for estimating nucleated cell counts. Assay used: immunoSEQ multiplex PCR; TCRdb lists only in-frame clones, some missing. V and J calls plus clone size are reproduced from that table; the DNA served to infer D and trimming. Of tens of thousands of clones in the sample, less than 90% are singletons; the top ten hold around a sixth. Looked up from germline, CDR1 is GTSNPN and CDR2 is SVGIG (reference sequence). The trim removed 5 bases at V and 6 bases at J, leaving 9 bases unmatched. CDR3 size: 13 residues. Sequenced: peripheral blood. The TCR was taken from a woman older than 75 with acute or convalescent COVID-19. V usage is TRBV30 and J usage is TRBJ1-1, with 7 bases that match TRBD1. CDR3 nucleotide sequence: TGTGCCTGGGGGACAGCCCCACGGGCTGAAGCTTTCTTT. Translating it yields CAWGTAPRAEAFF.